This TCR beta chain was retrieved from a study of blood T cell repertoires in COVID-19. Study background: The study drew acute and convalescent COVID-19 samples from the United States, Italy and Spain. Sample material is recorded as cDNA or gDNA derived from T cells, B-cell-depleted T cells, or PBMCs.

Under the authors' procedure: By means of reference gene primer amplification, nucleated cell counts were estimated. The assay was immunoSEQ multiplex PCR, and TCRdb's table has in-frame clones only and misses some. V and J calls and clone size are those listed in that table; D and trimming were worked out from the DNA. The sample holds hundreds of thousands of clones, over 65% seen once. The CDR3 sequence is 13 residues long. V was shortened by 2 bases and J by 4 bases, with 6 bases between the two germline ends. The V gene's germline CDR1 is SGDLS and CDR2 YYNGEE. This clonotype was obtained from a woman older than 75 with acute or convalescent COVID-19. This sequence joins TRBV9 and TRBJ2-2, with D tentatively TRBD1 (5 bases). Sequencing input: peripheral blood. The CDR3 coding sequence is TGTGCCAGCAGCGTTCAGGGCACCGGGGAGCTGTTTTTT. Translation gives CASSVQGTGELFF.